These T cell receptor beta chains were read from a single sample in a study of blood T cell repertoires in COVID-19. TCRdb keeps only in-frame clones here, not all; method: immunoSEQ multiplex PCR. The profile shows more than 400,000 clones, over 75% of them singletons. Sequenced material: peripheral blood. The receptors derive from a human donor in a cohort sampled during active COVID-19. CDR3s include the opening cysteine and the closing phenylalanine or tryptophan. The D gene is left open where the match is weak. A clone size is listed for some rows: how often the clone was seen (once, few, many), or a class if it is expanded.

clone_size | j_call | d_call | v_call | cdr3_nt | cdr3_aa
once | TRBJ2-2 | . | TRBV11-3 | TGTGCCAGCAGCCCTACCCCGGGGGAGCTGTTTTTT | CASSPTPGELFF
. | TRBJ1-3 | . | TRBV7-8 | TGTGCCAGCAGCTTAGGGGTCCTACGCGGGGGAAACACCATATATTTT | CASSLGVLRGGNTIYF
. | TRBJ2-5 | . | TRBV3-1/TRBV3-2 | TGTGCCAGCAGCCCTCTACGGGAACAGACCCAGTACTTC | CASSPLREQTQYF
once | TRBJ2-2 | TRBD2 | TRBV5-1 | TGCGCCAGCAGCCCGGGTGCGGGAGGGGAAACCGGGGAGCTGTTTTTT | CASSPGAGGETGELFF
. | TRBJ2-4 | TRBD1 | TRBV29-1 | TGCAGCGTTTTACAGGGGAGTGGGGAAAACATTCAGTACTTC | CSVLQGSGENIQYF
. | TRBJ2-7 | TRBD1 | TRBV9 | TGTGCCAGCAGCCCGGGACAGGGGGGCGAGCAGTACTTC | CASSPGQGGEQYF
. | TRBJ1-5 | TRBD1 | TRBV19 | TGTGCCAGTAGTAGCGGACAGGGCCACAATCAGCCCCAGCATTTT | CASSSGQGHNQPQHF
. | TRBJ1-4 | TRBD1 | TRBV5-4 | TGTGCCAGCAGCTCTAGACAGGGGGGTGAAAAACTGTTTTTT | CASSSRQGGEKLFF
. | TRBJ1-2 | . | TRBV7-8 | TGTGCCAGCAGCACTCACCTCTGGGGGGGGGCGGACGACTATGGCTACACCTTC | CASSTHLWGGADDYGYTF
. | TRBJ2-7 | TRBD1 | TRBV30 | TGTGCTTACCGGGACAGAGTATCCTACGAGCAGTACTTC | CAYRDRVSYEQYF
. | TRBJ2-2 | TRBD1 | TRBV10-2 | TGCGCCAGCAGCGGACAGGGCACCGGGGAGCTGTTTTTT | CASSGQGTGELFF
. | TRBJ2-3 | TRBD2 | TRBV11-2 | TGTGCCAGCAGCTCCCCCGGGACTAGCGGGTCTACTAGCACAGATACGCAGTATTTT | CASSSPGTSGSTSTDTQYF
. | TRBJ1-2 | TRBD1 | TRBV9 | TGTGCCAGCAGCGTAGGACAGGGGGGCGACTATGGCTACACCTTC | CASSVGQGGDYGYTF
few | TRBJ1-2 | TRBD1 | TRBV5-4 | TGTGCCAGCAGCGTCGAAGGACAGGCCGTCTATGGCTACACCTTC | CASSVEGQAVYGYTF
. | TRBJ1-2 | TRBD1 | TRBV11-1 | TGTGCCAGCAGTCCGACAGGGAACTATGGCTACACCTTC | CASSPTGNYGYTF
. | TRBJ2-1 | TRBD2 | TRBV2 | TGTGCCAGCAGCCGCGGGACTAGCAACTACAATGAGCAGTTCTTC | CASSRGTSNYNEQFF
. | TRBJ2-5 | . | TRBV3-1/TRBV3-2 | TGTGCCAGCACCCGTTGGGAGACCGAGACCCAGTACTTC | CASTRWETETQYF
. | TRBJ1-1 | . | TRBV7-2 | TGTGCCAGCAGCTTGCTGGGCATGAACACTGAAGCTTTCTTT | CASSLLGMNTEAFF
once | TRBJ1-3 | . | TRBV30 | TGTGCCTGGACCCCTGGAACAGGTGGGCTCAACACCATATATTTT | CAWTPGTGGLNTIYF
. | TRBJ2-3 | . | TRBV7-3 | TGTGCCAGCAGCTTAGAGTCCGTTAGCACAGATACGCAGTATTTT | CASSLESVSTDTQYF
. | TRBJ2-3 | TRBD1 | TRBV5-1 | TGCGCCAGCAGCAAGGACAGGGGCTCAGATACGCAGTATTTT | CASSKDRGSDTQYF
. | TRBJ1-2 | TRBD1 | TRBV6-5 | TGTGCCAGCAGTTATAGGGGACAGGGGAACTATGGCTACACCTTC | CASSYRGQGNYGYTF
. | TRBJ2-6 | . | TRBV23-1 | TGCGCCAGCAGGTGGCGGTCTGGGGCCAACGTCCTGACTTTC | CASRWRSGANVLTF
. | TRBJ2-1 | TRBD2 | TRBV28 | TGTGCCAGCAGTTTAAGGAGCGGGAGGGCCCTCCCGGACAATGAGCAGTTCTTC | CASSLRSGRALPDNEQFF
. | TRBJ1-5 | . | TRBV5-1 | TGCGCCAGCAGCGAGCAGGGAGGTCAGCCCCAGCATTTT | CASSEQGGQPQHF
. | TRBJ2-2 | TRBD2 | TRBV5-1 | TGCGCCAGCAGCTTTGGCGGCTTAGCGGGAAGCGTCGGGGAGCTGTTTTTT | CASSFGGLAGSVGELFF
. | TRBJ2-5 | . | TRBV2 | TGTGCCAGCAGTGAAGCGCTTGGGGGGATAGAGACCCAGTACTTC | CASSEALGGIETQYF
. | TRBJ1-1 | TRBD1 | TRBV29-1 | TGCAGCGTTGCGTCCACACAGGGGTCCACTGAAGCTTTCTTT | CSVASTQGSTEAFF
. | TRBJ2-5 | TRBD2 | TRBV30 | TGTGCCTGGAGTGCAGGACTAGCGGAAGGAGAGACCCAGTACTTC | CAWSAGLAEGETQYF
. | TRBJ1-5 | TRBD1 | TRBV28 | TGTGCCAGCAGCCCCAGACAGGGAAGCAATCAGCCCCAGCATTTT | CASSPRQGSNQPQHF
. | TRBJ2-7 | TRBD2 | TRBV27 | TGTGCCAGCAGTCCGGGACTAGCGGGATCCGGGCAGTACTTC | CASSPGLAGSGQYF
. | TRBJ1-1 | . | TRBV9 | TGTGCCAGCAGCGTAGACGGCAGGCGCCTGAACACTGAAGCTTTCTTT | CASSVDGRRLNTEAFF
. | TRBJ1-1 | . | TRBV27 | TGTGCCAGCAGTTTAAACGGGGTTAACACTGAAGCTTTCTTT | CASSLNGVNTEAFF
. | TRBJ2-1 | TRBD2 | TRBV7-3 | TGTGCCAGCAGCTCCCGGGGTAGCGGGGCCTCCTACAATGAGCAGTTCTTC | CASSSRGSGASYNEQFF
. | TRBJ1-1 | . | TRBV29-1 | TGCAGCGTTGTGGTCAGAATAATGAACACTGAAGCTTTCTTT | CSVVVRIMNTEAFF
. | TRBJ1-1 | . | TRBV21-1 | TGTGCCAGCAGCAAACCCACAGGGGCGTCTACTGAAGCTTTCTTT | CASSKPTGASTEAFF
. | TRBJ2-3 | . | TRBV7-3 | TGTGCCAGCAGCCAACACGCCGGCACAGATACGCAGTATTTT | CASSQHAGTDTQYF
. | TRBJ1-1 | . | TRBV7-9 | TGTGCCAGCAGCTTAGGCGGACGGGAAAACACTGAAGCTTTCTTT | CASSLGGRENTEAFF
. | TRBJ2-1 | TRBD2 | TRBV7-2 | TGTGCCAGCAGCACATCCGGGACTAGGAATGAGCAGTTCTTC | CASSTSGTRNEQFF
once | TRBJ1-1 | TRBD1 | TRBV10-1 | TGCGCCAGCAGTGGAGGTTCCGGGACAGGGGTCAGGAACACTGAAGCTTTCTTT | CASSGGSGTGVRNTEAFF
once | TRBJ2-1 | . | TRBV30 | TGTGCCTGGAGTCTAGTAGGTGAGCAGTTCTTC | CAWSLVGEQFF
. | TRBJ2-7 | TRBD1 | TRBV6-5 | TGTGCCACACGAAAACAGGGGCCCGCGGGCTACGAGCAGTACTTC | CATRKQGPAGYEQYF
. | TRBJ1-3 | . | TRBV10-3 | TGTGCCATCAGTGAAGGGGGGGCAGGAAACACCATATATTTT | CAISEGGAGNTIYF
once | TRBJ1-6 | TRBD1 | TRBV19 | TGTGCCAGTAGTACGGGACAGGTTTTTGATTCACCCCTCCACTTT | CASSTGQVFDSPLHF
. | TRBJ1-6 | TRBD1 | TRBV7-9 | TGTGCCAGCAGCTTAGGACAGGGAAGAGATTCACCCCTCCACTTT | CASSLGQGRDSPLHF
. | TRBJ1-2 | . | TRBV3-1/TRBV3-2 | TGTGCCAGCAGCCAAGATTACCCCCGGGGCTACACCTTC | CASSQDYPRGYTF